A single sample is the source of the 22 T cell receptor beta chains below, sequenced in a study of Ad26.COV2.S vaccination and SARS-CoV-2 variants. Generated by immunoSEQ multiplex PCR, the TCRdb table keeps only in-frame clones and is missing some. The sample includes a few hundred thousand clones, roughly 90% seen only once; the top ten take 3.6%. The treatment was: roughly 20 received Ad26.COV2.S at low or high dose, single or two shots; a few received placebo; per-sample allocation not given. Specimen acquisition occurred on day 63 following the initial vaccine or placebo injection. The source material was peripheral blood, sampled in a trial of Ad26.COV2.S vaccine versus placebo. The receptor set was obtained from a person aged 18-65 years who received the Ad26.COV2.S COVID-19 vaccine or a placebo.

This rearrangement joins TRBV5-1 to TRBJ1-1; the D gene is possibly TRBD1 (5 bases). The ends were cut back, 0 bases at V and 1 base at J, with 10 bases in the middle. The CDR3 totals 15 residues. The germline CDR1 and CDR2 sequences are SGHRS and YFSETQ. The CDR3 loop reads CASSLASGWNTEAFF. CDR3 sequence (DNA): TGCGCCAGCAGCTTGGCCTCAGGGTGGAACACTGAAGCTTTCTTT.

The chain recombines TRBV2 with TRBJ2-5, with D possibly TRBD1 on 5 matching bases. Germline loops: CDR1 SNHLY, CDR2 FYNNEI. The CDR3 length is 14 residues. Between the trimmed V and J ends, which lost 1 base and 2 bases, there was a span of 8 bases. Here the CDR3 reads CASSEVRQQETQYF. Written as DNA, the CDR3 is TGTGCCAGCAGTGAAGTGAGACAGCAAGAGACCCAGTACTTC.

In this sample, this clone turned up many times. V and J are TRBV6-5 and TRBJ1-2; D might be TRBD1 (6 bases). The CDR3 runs 14 residues. CDR1 and CDR2 from the germline V gene are MNHEY and SVGAGI. The V end lost 7 bases, the J end lost 4 bases, and 16 bases lay between the germline ends. DNA of the CDR3: TGTGCCAGCAAAAATTCTTGGACAGCCTATGGCTACACCTTC. Amino acids: CASKNSWTAYGYTF.

V gene TRBV20-1 combines with J gene TRBJ2-5; a weak D match, TRBD1 (5 bases). Germline CDR1 reads DFQATT; CDR2 reads SNEGSKA (reference sequence). The V and J ends lost 7 bases and 5 bases respectively, with 11 bases between them. This CDR3 has 11 amino acids. For the CDR3, the DNA is TGCAGTGTTGGGGCCCCTGAGACCCAGTACTTC. Translated, it gives CSVGAPETQYF.

The rearrangement uses TRBV19 and TRBJ1-5; tentatively, D is TRBD1 (5 bases). Per germline, CDR1 LNHDA and CDR2 SQIVND (reference sequence). V was trimmed by 6 bases and J by 5 bases, leaving 17 bases between them. The CDR3 totals 15 residues. CDR3 bases: TGTGCCAGTAGAAGTGCAGGGACCTTCGATCAGCCCCAGCATTTT. Amino acids: CASRSAGTFDQPQHF.

The genes are TRBV19 and TRBJ2-7; the D gene is possibly TRBD2 (6 bases). V was cut by 6 bases and J by 0 bases, with 15 bases left in between. Germline V gives CDR1 LNHDA, CDR2 SQIVND (reference sequence). The CDR3 sequence is 15 residues long. CDR3 DNA: TGTGCCAGTAGCCTCGGACGGGGGATCTCCTACGAGCAGTACTTC. Encoded protein: CASSLGRGISYEQYF.

The chain recombines TRBV5-1 with TRBJ2-1; D is uncertain. This CDR3 spans 15 amino acids. Between the trimmed V and J ends, which lost 0 bases and 6 bases, there was a span of 13 bases. Germline CDR1 reads SGHRS; CDR2 reads YFSETQ. The CDR3 here is CASSLGPPRVNEQFF. The CDR3 DNA follows: TGCGCCAGCAGCTTGGGTCCTCCTCGGGTCAATGAGCAGTTCTTC.

The chain combines TRBV9 with TRBJ1-2; no firm D call. The length of the CDR3 is 15 residues. Germline CDR1 is SGDLS and CDR2 is YYNGEE. V was trimmed by 2 bases and J by 8 bases, leaving 19 bases between them. Written as DNA, the CDR3 is TGTGCCAGCAGCGTTCCTGGGGTCTCCTATGGGGGCTACACCTTC. It specifies CASSVPGVSYGGYTF.

As for this clone: At the DNA level, this CDR3 is encoded by other sequences in the same sample as well. The rearrangement uses TRBV2 and TRBJ2-1; 9 bases are a match to TRBD1. The trim removed 4 bases at V and 6 bases at J, leaving 4 bases unmatched. Germline CDR1 reads SNHLY; CDR2 reads FYNNEI. This CDR3 has 14 amino acids. In DNA, the CDR3 is TGTGCCAGCAGTGGGGGACAGGGAGGCAATGAGCAGTTCTTC. Amino acid sequence: CASSGGQGGNEQFF.

This chain's CDR3 is CASRRGTHTGSDTQYF. CDR3 DNA: TGTGCCAGCAGACGAGGCACCCACACAGGGTCAGATACGCAGTATTTT. The J gene is TRBJ2-3, the V gene TRBV5-6, with D possibly matching TRBD1 (6 bases). Trimming removed 5 bases from V and 4 bases from J, with 20 bases in between. Germline CDR1 SGHDT, CDR2 YYEEEE. There are 16 residues in the CDR3. Variable domain in full (rest from reference TRBV5-6 and TRBJ2-3): DAGVTQSPTHLIKTRGQQVTLRCSPKSGHDTVSWYQQALGQGPQFIFQYYEEEERQRGNFPDRFSGHQFPNYSSELNVNALLLGDSALYLCASRRGTHTGSDTQYFGPGTRLTVL.

The V gene is TRBV30, the J gene TRBJ1-5; 10 bases line up with TRBD1. The germline V gene has CDR1 GTSNPN and CDR2 SVGIG (reference sequence). With 1 base clipped from V and 0 bases from J, the junction kept 6 bases outside the gene matches. The CDR3 covers 17 residues. The CDR3 sequence is CAWSGDRGYHSNQPQHF. The CDR3, as DNA: TGTGCCTGGAGTGGGGACAGGGGTTACCATAGCAATCAGCCCCAGCATTTT.

The gene calls are TRBV7-9 and TRBJ2-3, with TRBD1 as a possible D gene (5 bases). CDR1 and CDR2 (germline): SEHNR, FQNEAQ (reference sequence). Deletions cut 3 bases from V and 2 bases from J, with 15 bases between. This CDR3 contains 16 residues. CDR3 in amino acids: CASSFPTVFPTDTQYF. The DNA of the CDR3 is TGTGCCAGCAGCTTTCCGACAGTTTTTCCCACAGATACGCAGTATTTT. The full variable domain, rest sourced from reference TRBV7-9 and TRBJ2-3, is DTGVSQNPRHKITKRGQNVTFRCDPISEHNRLYWYRQTLGQGPEFLTYFQNEAQLEKSRLLSDRFSAERPKGSFSTLEIQRTEQGDSAMYLCASSFPTVFPTDTQYFGPGTRLTVL.

This sequence joins TRBV10-3 and TRBJ1-4; TRBD1 matches at 8 bases. Germline lookup yields CDR1 ENHRY and CDR2 SYGVKD. This CDR3 comprises 15 residues. The trim removed 0 bases at V and 8 bases at J, leaving 5 bases unmatched. As DNA, the CDR3 is TGTGCCATCAGTGAGTCGAGAGGGACAGGCGAAAAACTGTTTTTT. The encoded protein is CAISESRGTGEKLFF.

The gene calls are TRBV19 and TRBJ1-2; D gene unclear. CDR1 LNHDA and CDR2 SQIVND come from the germline V gene (reference sequence). V was clipped by 11 bases and J by 8 bases, with 15 bases between them. CDR3 size: 11 residues. Here the CDR3 DNA reads TGTGCCCTCACGCGGGTCCGCGGCTACACCTTC. Its protein is CALTRVRGYTF.

The chain employs TRBV19 and TRBJ1-3; D ambiguous. This CDR3 has 14 amino acids. Germline-derived CDR1 and CDR2 are LNHDA and SQIVND (reference sequence). Trimming removed 4 bases from V and 0 bases from J, with 7 bases in between. The chain's CDR3 is CASSTFDSGNTIYF. CDR3 DNA: TGTGCCAGTAGTACCTTCGACTCTGGAAACACCATATATTTT. The complete variable domain, with remaining parts taken from reference TRBV19 and TRBJ1-3, reads DGGITQSPKYLFRKEGQNVTLSCEQNLNHDAMYWYRQDPGQGLRLIYYSQIVNDFQKGDIAEGYSVSREKKESFPLTVTSAQKNPTAFYLCASSTFDSGNTIYFGEGSWLTVV.

This clone was seen once. The chain joins TRBV4-1 to TRBJ2-7; D gene uncertain. In germline, CDR1 is MGHRA, CDR2 YSYEKL. The CDR3 totals 13 residues. V was cut by 4 bases and J by 3 bases, with 10 bases left in between. The CDR3 region is CASSLGKDYEQYF. CDR3 in DNA: TGCGCCAGCAGCCTGGGGAAGGACTACGAGCAGTACTTC.

The chain joins TRBV7-9 to TRBJ1-4; D is perhaps TRBD1 (5 bases). This CDR3 spans 16 amino acids. CDR1 is SEHNR and CDR2 is FQNEAQ in the germline V gene (reference sequence). The V end was cut by 6 bases, the J end by 5 bases, with 19 bases between. CDR3 protein: CASRPPTGLVNEKLFF. Here the CDR3 DNA reads TGTGCCAGCAGACCACCCACGGGACTGGTCAATGAAAAACTGTTTTTT. Full variable domain (outside the CDR3, taken from reference TRBV7-9 and TRBJ1-4): DTGVSQNPRHKITKRGQNVTFRCDPISEHNRLYWYRQTLGQGPEFLTYFQNEAQLEKSRLLSDRFSAERPKGSFSTLEIQRTEQGDSAMYLCASRPPTGLVNEKLFFGSGTQLSVL.

The chain couples TRBV2 to TRBJ2-5; possibly TRBD1 for D (6 bases). CDR3 length equals 15 residues. V was pared by 1 base and J by 1 base, with 10 bases between. In germline, CDR1 is SNHLY, CDR2 FYNNEI. CDR3 sequence (DNA): TGTGCCAGCAGTGAAGACAGGGTGGGCCAAGAGACCCAGTACTTC. Translated, it gives CASSEDRVGQETQYF. The whole variable domain, remainder taken from reference TRBV2 and TRBJ2-5, is EPEVTQTPSHQVTQMGQEVILRCVPISNHLYFYWYRQILGQKVEFLVSFYNNEISEKSEIFDDQFSVERPDGSNFTLKIRSTKLEDSAMYFCASSEDRVGQETQYFGPGTRLLVL.

The chain combines TRBV7-9 with TRBJ1-2; 8 positions agree with TRBD1. V was clipped by 5 bases and J by 5 bases; unmatched bases: 7. In germline, CDR1 is SEHNR, CDR2 FQNEAQ (reference sequence). The CDR3 is made up of 14 amino acids. CDR3 loop: CASSGGQDWYGYTF. CDR3 in DNA: TGTGCCAGCAGCGGGGGACAGGATTGGTATGGCTACACCTTC. Variable domain in full (rest from reference TRBV7-9 and TRBJ1-2): DTGVSQNPRHKITKRGQNVTFRCDPISEHNRLYWYRQTLGQGPEFLTYFQNEAQLEKSRLLSDRFSAERPKGSFSTLEIQRTEQGDSAMYLCASSGGQDWYGYTFGSGTRLTVV.

The CDR3 bases are TGCGCCAGCAGTGAGGGGGTGGAGACGGGCTACACCTTC. Translated: CASSEGVETGYTF. This chain links TRBV5-1 with TRBJ1-2; D is perhaps TRBD1 (6 bases). V was clipped by 5 bases and J by 8 bases, with 16 bases between them. Germline values: CDR1 SGHRS, CDR2 YFSETQ. This CDR3 is built from 13 residues.

This clone occurred a few times. The CDR3 DNA follows: TGTGCCAGCAGTAAATCATCCCCGTTTTTGGGTTCACCCCTCCACTTT. Amino acid sequence: CASSKSSPFLGSPLHF. The chain is built from TRBV2 and TRBJ1-6, with unresolved D. CDR3 length: 16 residues. Trimming left V 5 bases short and J 9 bases short, with 20 bases between. Germline CDR1 is SNHLY and CDR2 is FYNNEI.

Here the CDR3 reads CASSLRGTYGYTF. In DNA form, the CDR3 reads TGTGCCAGCAGCCTACGGGGTACCTATGGCTACACCTTC. The rearrangement joins TRBV13 to TRBJ1-2, with D hard to call. CDR1 is PRHDT and CDR2 is FYEKMQ in the germline V gene (reference sequence). Trimming stripped 5 bases from V and 4 bases from J, with 11 bases between. This CDR3 is 13 amino acids long.